This passage covers 15 T cell receptor beta chains from one sample sequenced in a study of type 1 regulatory T cells. One entry per CDR3 protein results from TCRdb running MiXCR on the reads. The repertoire includes 80,000 to 100,000 distinct CDR3 sequences, roughly a third of them detected once, and 2% to 2.5% sits in the top ten. The specimen was CD4+ T cells, either the whole sample or a sorted fraction (not recorded which). The source is a human donor in good health.

This chain links TRBV3-1 with TRBJ1-2, with D hard to call. With 0 bases removed from V and 8 bases from J, the gap between germline ends came to 10 bases. CDR3 length: 13 residues. Germline V CDR1 and CDR2: LGHDT, YNNKEL (reference sequence). The CDR3 DNA reads as TGTGCCAGCAGCCAAGAGGCTCCTAGGGGCTACACCTTC. Translated: CASSQEAPRGYTF.

The rearrangement links TRBV29-1 to TRBJ2-2; 14 bases line up with TRBD2. Trimming cost V 4 bases and J 2 bases; bases outside gene matches: 6. The germline gives CDR1 SQVTM, CDR2 ANQGSEA. The CDR3 spans 17 residues. The CDR3 spells CSVVSTSGRGNTGELFF. CDR3 nucleotide sequence: TGCAGCGTTGTTTCGACTAGCGGGAGGGGTAACACCGGGGAGCTGTTTTTT.

The V and J genes are TRBV20-1 and TRBJ1-4, with 8 bases fitting TRBD1. Losses at the gene ends were 6 bases for V and 11 bases for J; bases not matched to a gene: 8. CDR1 and CDR2 (germline): DFQATT, SNEGSKA (reference sequence). This CDR3 has 12 residues. CDR3: CSARGQGGKLFF. CDR3 sequence (DNA): TGCAGTGCCAGGGGGCAGGGTGGGAAACTGTTTTTT.

The V gene is TRBV5-7, the J gene TRBJ2-1; a possible D gene is TRBD2 (5 bases). TRBV5-7 is an ORF, and what it does is uncertain. Trimming pared 1 base from V and 4 bases from J, leaving 9 bases between. The CDR3 has 14 residues. The CDR3 bases are TGTGCCAGCAGCTTGTTCGCGGGTTACAATGAGCAGTTCTTC. Protein sequence: CASSLFAGYNEQFF.

The chain carries TRBV6-2 or TRBV6-3 and TRBJ2-1; weak D call: TRBD1 (6 bases). CDR3 length: 12 amino acids. Germline V gene sequence: CDR1 MNHEY, CDR2 SVGEGT. Between the trimmed V and J ends, which lost 9 bases and 5 bases, there was a span of 11 bases. In DNA form, the CDR3 reads TGTGCCAGTTCGGACAGAAACAATGAGCAGTTCTTC. Translated, it gives CASSDRNNEQFF.

This clonotype came up a few times. The chain combines TRBV4-2 with TRBJ2-2; 9 bases map to TRBD2. With V trimmed by 4 bases and J by 5 bases, 8 bases remained unmatched. CDR1 and CDR2 (germline): LGHNA, YNFKEQ. CDR3 length equals 16 residues. CDR3 coding DNA: TGTGCCAGCAGCCTCGTTGCGGGAGGGCAAACCGGGGAGCTGTTTTTT. It encodes CASSLVAGGQTGELFF.

The chain links TRBV28 to TRBJ2-3; D possibly corresponds to TRBD2 (6 bases). Trimming cost V 8 bases and J 0 bases, with 18 bases left between them. Germline CDR1 is MDHEN and CDR2 is SYDVKM. CDR3 length: 16 amino acids. CDR3 nucleotide sequence: TGTGCCAGCCAGATGTATGTAGGGAGGAGCACAGATACGCAGTATTTT. Its protein product is CASQMYVGRSTDTQYF.

By frequency in the sample, this clonotype is medium-sized. The chain carries TRBV5-1 and TRBJ2-7; D may be TRBD1 or TRBD2 (5 bases each). V lost 1 base and J lost 0, with 11 bases in between. Germline V CDR1 and CDR2: SGHRS, YFSETQ. CDR3 size: 15 residues. The CDR3 sequence is CASSLFGTPSYEQYF. CDR3 DNA: TGCGCCAGCAGCTTGTTTGGGACGCCCTCCTACGAGCAGTACTTC.

The CDR3 DNA sequence: TGCAGCGTTGAAGTTAGGGCGGGCACCGGGGAGCTGTTTTTT. The encoded protein is CSVEVRAGTGELFF. The chain carries TRBV29-1 and TRBJ2-2; possible D gene TRBD2, 5 bases. The ends were cut back, 1 base at V and 4 bases at J, with 10 bases in the middle. Germline V gene data show CDR1 as SQVTM and CDR2 as ANQGSEA. CDR3 size: 14 residues.

The chain employs TRBV7-2 and TRBJ2-1, with D perhaps TRBD1 or TRBD2 (6 bases each). V lost 3 bases, J lost 12 bases, and 21 bases lay in between. Germline CDR1 is SGHTA and CDR2 is FQGNSA. CDR3 size: 15 residues. The CDR3 region has the DNA TGTGCCAGCAGCTTCACAAGCGGTGCGGAGGGGGGGCAGTTCTTC. Amino acid sequence: CASSFTSGAEGGQFF.

The chain uses TRBV12-3 or TRBV12-4 and TRBJ2-6; D is ambiguous. Deletions cut 5 bases from V and 2 bases from J, with 4 bases between. This CDR3 comprises 13 residues. CDR3: CASSPAGANVLTF. CDR3 nucleotides: TGTGCCAGCAGTCCAGCTGGGGCCAACGTCCTGACTTTC.

As to this clonotype: One end of the junction is discordant with germline, which a read error may explain. V gene TRBV20-1 combines with J gene TRBJ1-1, with 7 bases aligning to TRBD1. This CDR3 is 13 amino acids long. Germline assignment: CDR1 DFQATT and CDR2 SNEGSKA (reference sequence). The CDR3, as DNA: TGCAGTGGGGCAGGGGGAATGAACACTGAAGTTTTCTTT. Translating it yields CSGAGGMNTEVFF.

This clonotype was found a few times. This rearrangement joins TRBV20-1 to TRBJ2-7, with 11 bases aligning to TRBD2. The germline V gene encodes CDR1 DFQATT and CDR2 SNEGSKA (reference sequence). The CDR3 loop spans 17 amino acids. V lost 0 bases, J lost 1 base, and 8 bases stayed unmatched. CDR3 protein: CSARDVSASGRSYEQYF. The CDR3 region has the DNA TGCAGTGCTAGAGATGTCTCCGCTAGCGGGAGGTCCTACGAGCAGTACTTC.

V and J are TRBV7-8 and TRBJ2-7; perhaps TRBD1 as D (5 bases). V lost 5 bases and J 12 bases, leaving 14 bases between the germline ends. CDR3 length: 11 amino acids. Looked up from germline, CDR1 is SGHVS and CDR2 is FQNEAQ. CDR3 residues: CASSALGPRYF. The CDR3 nucleotides are TGTGCCAGCAGCGCCCTGGGGCCGCGGTACTTC. Looking up the rest from reference TRBV7-8 and TRBJ2-7 gives the full variable domain: GAGVSQSPRYKVAKRGQDVALRCDPISGHVSLFWYQQALGQGPEFLTYFQNEAQLDKSGLPSDRFFAERPEGSVSTLKIQRTQQEDSAVYLCASSALGPRYFGPGTRLTVT.

This clonotype was counted a few times. This chain uses TRBV28 with TRBJ2-1; maybe TRBD1 (6 bases). Trimming shortened V by 3 bases and J by 8 bases, and 20 bases separated the two germline ends. Germline CDR1 MDHEN, CDR2 SYDVKM. The CDR3 has 16 amino acids. Here the CDR3 reads CASSFSAWAGEHEQFF. The CDR3 DNA follows: TGTGCCAGCAGTTTCTCCGCCTGGGCAGGGGAACATGAGCAGTTCTTC.